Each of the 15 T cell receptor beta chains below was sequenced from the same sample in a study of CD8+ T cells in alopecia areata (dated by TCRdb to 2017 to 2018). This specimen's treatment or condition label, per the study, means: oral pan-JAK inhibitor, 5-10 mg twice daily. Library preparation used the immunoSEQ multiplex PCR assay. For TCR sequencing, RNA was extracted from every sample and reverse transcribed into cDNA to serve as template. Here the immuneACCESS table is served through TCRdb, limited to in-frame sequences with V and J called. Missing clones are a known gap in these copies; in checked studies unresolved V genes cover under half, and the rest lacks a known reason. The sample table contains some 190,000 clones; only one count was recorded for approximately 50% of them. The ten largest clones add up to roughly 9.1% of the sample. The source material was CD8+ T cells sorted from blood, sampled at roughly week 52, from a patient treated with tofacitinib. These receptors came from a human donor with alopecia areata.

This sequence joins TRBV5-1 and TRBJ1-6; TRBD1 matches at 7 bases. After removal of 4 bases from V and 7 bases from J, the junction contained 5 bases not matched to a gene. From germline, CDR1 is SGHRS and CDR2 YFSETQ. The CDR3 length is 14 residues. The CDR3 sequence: CASSRDRENSPLHF. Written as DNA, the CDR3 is TGCGCCAGCAGCAGAGACAGGGAAAATTCACCCCTCCACTTT.

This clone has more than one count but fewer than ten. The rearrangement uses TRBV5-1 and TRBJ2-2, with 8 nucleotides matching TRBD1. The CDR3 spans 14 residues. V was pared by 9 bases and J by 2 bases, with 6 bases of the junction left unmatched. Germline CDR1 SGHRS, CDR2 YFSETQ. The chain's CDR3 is CATKQGENTGELFF. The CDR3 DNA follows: TGCGCCACCAAACAGGGGGAAAACACCGGGGAGCTGTTTTTT. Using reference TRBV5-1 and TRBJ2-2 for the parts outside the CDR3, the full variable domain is KAGVTQTPRYLIKTRGQQVTLSCSPISGHRSVSWYQQTPGQGLQFLFEYFSETQRNKGNFPGRFSGRQFSNSRSEMNVSTLELGDSALYLCATKQGENTGELFFGEGSRLTVL.

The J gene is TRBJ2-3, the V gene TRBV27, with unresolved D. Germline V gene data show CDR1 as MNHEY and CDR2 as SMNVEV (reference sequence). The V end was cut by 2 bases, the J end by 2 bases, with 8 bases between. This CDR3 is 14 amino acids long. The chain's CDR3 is CASSLMGTTDTQYF. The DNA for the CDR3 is TGTGCCAGCAGTTTAATGGGAACCACAGATACGCAGTATTTT.

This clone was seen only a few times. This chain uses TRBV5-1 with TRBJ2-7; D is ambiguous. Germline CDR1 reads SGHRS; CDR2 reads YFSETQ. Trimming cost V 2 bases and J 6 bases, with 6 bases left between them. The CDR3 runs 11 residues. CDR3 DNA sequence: TGCGCCAGCAGCTTAGGGCCCGAGCAGTACTTC. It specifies CASSLGPEQYF. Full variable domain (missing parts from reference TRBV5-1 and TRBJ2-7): KAGVTQTPRYLIKTRGQQVTLSCSPISGHRSVSWYQQTPGQGLQFLFEYFSETQRNKGNFPGRFSGRQFSNSRSEMNVSTLELGDSALYLCASSLGPEQYFGPGTRLTVT.

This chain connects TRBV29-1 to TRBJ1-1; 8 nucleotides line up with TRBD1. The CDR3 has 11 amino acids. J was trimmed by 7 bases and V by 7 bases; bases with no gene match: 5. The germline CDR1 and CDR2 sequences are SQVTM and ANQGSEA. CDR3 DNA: TGCAGCGCCCCGACAGGGGATGAAGCTTTCTTT. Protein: CSAPTGDEAFF.

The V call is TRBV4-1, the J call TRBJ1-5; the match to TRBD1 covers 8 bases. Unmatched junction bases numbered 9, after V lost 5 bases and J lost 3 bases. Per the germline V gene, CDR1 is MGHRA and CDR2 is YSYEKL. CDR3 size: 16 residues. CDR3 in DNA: TGCGCCAGCAGCGACGTTCCGGGACAGGACAATCAGCCCCAGCATTTT. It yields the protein CASSDVPGQDNQPQHF.

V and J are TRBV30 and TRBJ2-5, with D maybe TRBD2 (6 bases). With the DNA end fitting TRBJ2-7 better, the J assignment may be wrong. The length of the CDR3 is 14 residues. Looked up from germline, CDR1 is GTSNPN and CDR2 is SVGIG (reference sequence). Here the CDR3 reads CAWSVFGGDYEQYF. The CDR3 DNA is TGTGCCTGGAGTGTGTTTGGAGGGGACTACGAGCAGTACTTC.

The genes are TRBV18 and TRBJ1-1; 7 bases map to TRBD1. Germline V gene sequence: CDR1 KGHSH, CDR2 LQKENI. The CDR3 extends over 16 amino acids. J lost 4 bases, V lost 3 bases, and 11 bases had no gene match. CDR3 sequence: CASSPVPTGRGTEAFF. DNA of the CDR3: TGTGCCAGCTCACCCGTTCCGACAGGGCGGGGCACTGAAGCTTTCTTT. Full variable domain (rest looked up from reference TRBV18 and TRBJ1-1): NAGVMQNPRHLVRRRGQEARLRCSPMKGHSHVYWYRQLPEEGLKFMVYLQKENIIDESGMPKERFSAEFPKEGPSILRIQQVVRGDSAAYFCASSPVPTGRGTEAFFGQGTRLTVV.

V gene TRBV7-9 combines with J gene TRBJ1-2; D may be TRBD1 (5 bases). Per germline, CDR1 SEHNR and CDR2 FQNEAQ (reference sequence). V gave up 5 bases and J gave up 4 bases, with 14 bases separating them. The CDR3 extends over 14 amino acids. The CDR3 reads CASSPLTVVYGYTF. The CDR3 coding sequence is TGTGCCAGCAGCCCCTTGACAGTAGTCTATGGCTACACCTTC.

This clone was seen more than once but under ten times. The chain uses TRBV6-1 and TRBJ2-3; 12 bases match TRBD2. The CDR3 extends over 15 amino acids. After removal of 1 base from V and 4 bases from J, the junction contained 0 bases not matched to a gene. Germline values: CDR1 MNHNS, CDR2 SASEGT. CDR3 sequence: CASSEGTSGADTQYF. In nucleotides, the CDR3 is TGTGCCAGCAGTGAAGGGACTAGCGGGGCAGATACGCAGTATTTT.

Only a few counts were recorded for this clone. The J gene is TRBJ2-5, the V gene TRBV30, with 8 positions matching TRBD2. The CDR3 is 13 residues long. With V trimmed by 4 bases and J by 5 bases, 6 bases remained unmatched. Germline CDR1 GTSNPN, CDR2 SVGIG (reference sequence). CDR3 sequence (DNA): TGTGCCTGGATGACCTCGGGGGGGGAGACCCAGTACTTC. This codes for CAWMTSGGETQYF.

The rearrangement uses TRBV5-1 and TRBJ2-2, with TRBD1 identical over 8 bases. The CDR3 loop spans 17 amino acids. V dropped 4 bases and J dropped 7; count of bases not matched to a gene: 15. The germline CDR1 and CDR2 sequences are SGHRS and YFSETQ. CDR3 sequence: CASSDSFRTGQDGELFF. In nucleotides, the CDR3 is TGCGCCAGCAGCGACTCGTTTCGGACAGGGCAGGACGGGGAGCTGTTTTTT.

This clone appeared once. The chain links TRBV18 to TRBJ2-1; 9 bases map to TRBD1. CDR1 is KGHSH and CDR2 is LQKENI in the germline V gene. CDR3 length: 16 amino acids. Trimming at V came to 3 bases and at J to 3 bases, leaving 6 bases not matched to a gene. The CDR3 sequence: CASSPPPGQGYNEQFF. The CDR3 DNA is TGTGCCAGCTCACCTCCTCCGGGACAGGGCTACAATGAGCAGTTCTTC.

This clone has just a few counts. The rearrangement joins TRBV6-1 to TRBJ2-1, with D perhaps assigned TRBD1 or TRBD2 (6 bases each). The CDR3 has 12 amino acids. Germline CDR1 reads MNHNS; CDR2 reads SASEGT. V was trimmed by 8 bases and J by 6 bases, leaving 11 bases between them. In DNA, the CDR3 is TGTGCCAGCCTCTCGGGGGCCAATGAGCAGTTCTTC. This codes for CASLSGANEQFF.

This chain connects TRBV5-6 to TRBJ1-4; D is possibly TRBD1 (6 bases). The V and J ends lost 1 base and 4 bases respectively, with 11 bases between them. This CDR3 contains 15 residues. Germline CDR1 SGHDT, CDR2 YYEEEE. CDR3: CASSLSGAVNEKLFF. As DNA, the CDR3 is TGTGCCAGCAGCTTGTCGGGGGCGGTTAATGAAAAACTGTTTTTT.